What follows is one TCR beta chain and its context. Its antigen is still unknown. Time point described: week 3, after first cycle of checkpoint inhibitor. V dropped 5 bases and J dropped 4 bases, with 11 bases sitting between them. This CDR3 has 13 amino acids. CDR1 is LNHDA and CDR2 is SQIVND in the germline V gene (reference sequence). This record comes from a study of blood T cell dynamics during melanoma immunotherapy. Overall study: Standard first-line treatment here was pembrolizumab or nivolumab plus ipilimumab in metastatic melanoma.

A fixed DNA input of about 0.35 ug was used per bulk PBMC sample. Assay: immunoSEQ multiplex PCR; the TCRdb copy retains only in-frame clones and omits some. The sample lists 25,000 to 35,000 clones, approximately 80% occurring once. Study-level results: At W3, later disease-control patients showed bifurcated PBMC repertoire changes, unlike progressors.

This specimen was blood, taken from a patient treated with checkpoint blockade. The rearrangement links TRBV19 to TRBJ1-1; D is possibly TRBD1 (5 bases). This sequence was found in a human donor with melanoma. CDR3 loop: CASSWGDSTEAFF. In nucleotides, the CDR3 is TGTGCCAGTAGTTGGGGGGATAGCACTGAAGCTTTCTTT.